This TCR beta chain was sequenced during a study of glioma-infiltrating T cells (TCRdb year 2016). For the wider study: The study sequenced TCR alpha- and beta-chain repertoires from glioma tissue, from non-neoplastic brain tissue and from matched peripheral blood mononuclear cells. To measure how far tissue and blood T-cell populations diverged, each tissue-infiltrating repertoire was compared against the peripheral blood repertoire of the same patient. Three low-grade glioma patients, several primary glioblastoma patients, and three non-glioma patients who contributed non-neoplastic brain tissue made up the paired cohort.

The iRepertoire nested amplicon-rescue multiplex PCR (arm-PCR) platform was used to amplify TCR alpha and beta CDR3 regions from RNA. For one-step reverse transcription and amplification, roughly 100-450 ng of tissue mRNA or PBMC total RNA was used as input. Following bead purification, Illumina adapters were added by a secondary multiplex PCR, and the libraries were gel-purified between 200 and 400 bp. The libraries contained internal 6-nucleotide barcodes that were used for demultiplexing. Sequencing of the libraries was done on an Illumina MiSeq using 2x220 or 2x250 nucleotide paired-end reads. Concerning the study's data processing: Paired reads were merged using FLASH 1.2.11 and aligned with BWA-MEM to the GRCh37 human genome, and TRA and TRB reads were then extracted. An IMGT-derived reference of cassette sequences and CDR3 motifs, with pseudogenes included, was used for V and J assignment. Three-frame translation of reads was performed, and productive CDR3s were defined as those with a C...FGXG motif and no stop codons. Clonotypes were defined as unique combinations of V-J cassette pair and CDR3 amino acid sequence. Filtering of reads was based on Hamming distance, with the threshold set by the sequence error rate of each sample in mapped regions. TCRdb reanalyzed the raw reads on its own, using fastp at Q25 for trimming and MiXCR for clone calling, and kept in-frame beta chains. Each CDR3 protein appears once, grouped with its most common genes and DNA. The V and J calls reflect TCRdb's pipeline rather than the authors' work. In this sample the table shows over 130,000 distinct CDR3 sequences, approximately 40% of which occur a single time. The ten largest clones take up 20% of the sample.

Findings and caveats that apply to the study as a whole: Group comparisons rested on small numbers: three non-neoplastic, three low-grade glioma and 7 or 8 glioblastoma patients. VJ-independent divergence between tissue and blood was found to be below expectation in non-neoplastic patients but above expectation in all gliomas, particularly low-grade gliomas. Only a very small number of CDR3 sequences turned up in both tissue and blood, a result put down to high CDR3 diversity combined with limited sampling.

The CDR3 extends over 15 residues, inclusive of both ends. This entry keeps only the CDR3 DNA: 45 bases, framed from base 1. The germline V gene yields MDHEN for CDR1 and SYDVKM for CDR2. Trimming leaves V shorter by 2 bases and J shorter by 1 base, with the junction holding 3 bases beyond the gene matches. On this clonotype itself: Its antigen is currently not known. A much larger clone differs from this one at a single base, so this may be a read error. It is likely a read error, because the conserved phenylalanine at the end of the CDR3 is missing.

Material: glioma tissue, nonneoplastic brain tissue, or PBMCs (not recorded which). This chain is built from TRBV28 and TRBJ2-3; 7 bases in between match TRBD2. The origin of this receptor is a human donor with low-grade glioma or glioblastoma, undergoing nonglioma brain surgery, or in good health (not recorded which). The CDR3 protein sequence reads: CASSLETSGTDTQYL. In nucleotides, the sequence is TGTGCCAGCAGTTTAGAAACTAGCGGCACAGATACGCAGTATCTT.